These T cell receptor beta chains were read from a single sample in a study of T cell changes during pregnancy in multiple sclerosis. Sequencing used immunoSEQ multiplex PCR; TCRdb keeps in-frame clones, though not all of them. The sample holds under 110,000 clones; 75% to 95% are singletons and the top ten take around 3%. Sequencing was performed on peripheral blood, taken in the second trimester of pregnancy. The receptors shown here come from a female donor with multiple sclerosis, enrolled in a pregnancy study. The CDR3 runs from the conserved cysteine through the conserved F or W. A D gene is named only where the DNA matches it firmly. Only part of the rows carry a size: once, few, many, or a class if the clone is expanded.

V	J	size	D	CDR3	DNA
TRBV4-1	TRBJ2-1	-	TRBD2	CASSHGGTSNEQFF	TGCGCCAGCAGCCATGGAGGGACTAGCAATGAGCAGTTCTTC
TRBV19	TRBJ2-3	-	-	CASTPTGAGTQYF	TGTGCCAGCACCCCCACAGGTGCAGGGACGCAGTATTTT
TRBV27	TRBJ2-7	-	TRBD2	CASSLYLAGVHEQYF	TGTGCCAGCAGTTTATACCTAGCGGGAGTCCACGAGCAGTACTTC
TRBV7-2	TRBJ1-1	once	-	CASSLELRGMNTEAFF	TGTGCCAGCAGCTTAGAGCTGAGGGGGATGAACACTGAAGCTTTCTTT
TRBV7-8	TRBJ2-7	-	-	CASSLFAETYEQYF	TGTGCCAGCAGCTTATTCGCGGAGACCTACGAGCAGTACTTC
TRBV6-1	TRBJ1-5	-	TRBD1	CASSDFLQGGNQPQHF	TGTGCCAGCAGTGATTTTTTGCAGGGGGGTAATCAGCCCCAGCATTTT
TRBV5-1	TRBJ2-3	-	TRBD2	CASSPRTSGRTDTQYF	TGCGCCAGCAGCCCGAGGACTAGCGGGAGAACAGATACGCAGTATTTT
TRBV29-1	TRBJ2-4	few	-	CSVGGAKNIQYF	TGCAGCGTTGGAGGAGCCAAAAACATTCAGTACTTC
TRBV19	TRBJ2-7	-	-	CASSPLLGAGYEQYF	TGTGCCAGTAGCCCCCTTTTAGGGGCCGGGTACGAGCAGTACTTC
TRBV14	TRBJ2-3	once	TRBD2	CASSPGLARTDTQYF	TGTGCCAGCAGCCCTGGACTAGCGAGAACAGATACGCAGTATTTT
TRBV13	TRBJ2-1	-	-	CASSLPDRNNEQFF	TGTGCCAGCAGCCTCCCCGACAGGAACAATGAGCAGTTCTTC
TRBV4-1	TRBJ1-1	-	-	CASSQGPLSTEAFF	TGCGCCAGTAGCCAGGGGCCGCTTTCTACTGAAGCTTTCTTT
TRBV28	TRBJ1-2	-	TRBD1	CASREARGTGLRGYTF	TGTGCCAGCAGGGAGGCTCGCGGGACAGGGCTAAGGGGCTACACCTTC
TRBV9	TRBJ2-1	-	TRBD2	CASSVQAGGYNEQFF	TGTGCCAGCAGCGTTCAAGCGGGGGGATACAATGAGCAGTTCTTC
TRBV19	TRBJ2-1	-	-	CASSTPVPYNEQFF	TGTGCCAGTAGTACCCCAGTCCCCTACAATGAGCAGTTCTTC
TRBV7-2	TRBJ1-1	-	TRBD1	CASSLGTGNTEAFF	TGTGCCAGCAGCTTGGGGACAGGGAACACTGAAGCTTTCTTT
TRBV7-9	TRBJ1-2	-	-	CASSPGRADGYTF	TGTGCCAGCAGCCCCGGCAGGGCGGATGGCTACACCTTC
TRBV4-2	TRBJ2-1	-	-	CASSQDWLRTGGFF	TGTGCCAGCAGCCAAGATTGGCTAAGGACTGGAGGGTTCTTC
TRBV5-6	TRBJ1-5	-	-	CASSFSGNQPQHF	TGTGCCAGCAGCTTTAGCGGAAATCAGCCCCAGCATTTT
TRBV19	TRBJ2-1	few	-	CASSRTTYNEQFF	TGTGCCAGTAGTCGGACTACATACAATGAGCAGTTCTTC
TRBV28	TRBJ1-2	-	-	CASSSYRGYTF	TGTGCCAGCAGTTCGTACAGGGGCTACACCTTC
TRBV11-2	TRBJ2-7	-	TRBD2	CASSQGAGGTYEQYF	TGTGCCAGCAGCCAGGGAGCGGGAGGGACCTACGAGCAGTACTTC
TRBV28	TRBJ1-2	-	TRBD1	CASSLGRGSGYGYTF	TGTGCCAGCAGTTTGGGCAGGGGGTCTGGCTATGGCTACACCTTC
TRBV6-1	TRBJ2-7	few	-	CASSDKLAAYEQYF	TGTGCCAGCAGTGATAAGCTAGCTGCCTACGAGCAGTACTTC
TRBV7-2	TRBJ2-7	-	TRBD1	CASSLRQGSSYEQYF	TGTGCCAGCAGCTTACGACAGGGGTCCTCCTACGAGCAGTACTTC
TRBV7-2	TRBJ2-7	-	-	CASSLQGISYEQYF	TGTGCCAGCAGCTTGCAGGGGATATCCTACGAGCAGTACTTC
TRBV5-1	TRBJ2-2	once	-	CASSLLQEVSGGELFF	TGCGCCAGCAGCTTGTTGCAGGAGGTTAGCGGCGGGGAGCTGTTTTTT
TRBV7-2	TRBJ2-2	-	TRBD2	CASSPRVLAENTGELFF	TGTGCCAGCAGTCCGCGGGTACTAGCGGAAAACACCGGGGAGCTGTTTTTT
TRBV7-9	TRBJ1-2	-	TRBD1	CASSRDRTGVNYGYTF	TGTGCCAGCAGCCGAGACAGGACAGGGGTTAACTATGGCTACACCTTC
TRBV5-4	TRBJ2-6	-	TRBD1	CASRATGPKGANVLTF	TGTGCCAGCAGGGCGACAGGGCCCAAGGGGGCCAACGTCCTGACTTTC
TRBV6-6	TRBJ2-3	-	TRBD2	CASSPNSGRGTDTQYF	TGTGCCAGCAGTCCGAATAGCGGGAGAGGGACAGATACGCAGTATTTT
TRBV6-4	TRBJ2-7	few	TRBD2	CASSKDSGSSYEQYF	TGTGCCAGCAGTAAAGATAGCGGGAGCTCCTACGAGCAGTACTTC
TRBV15	TRBJ2-2	-	TRBD2	CATSREGSGRAQAGELFF	TGTGCCACCAGCAGAGAGGGTAGCGGGAGGGCCCAGGCCGGGGAGCTGTTTTTT
TRBV5-8	TRBJ2-5	-	-	CASSPGVPETQYF	TGTGCCAGCAGCCCAGGCGTCCCAGAGACCCAGTACTTC
TRBV5-1	TRBJ2-7	-	TRBD2	CASSLGLAVLYEQYF	TGCGCCAGCAGCTTAGGACTAGCGGTCCTCTACGAGCAGTACTTC
TRBV7-8	TRBJ2-7	-	TRBD2	CASSTGLAGVGEQYF	TGTGCCAGCAGTACGGGACTAGCGGGAGTCGGCGAGCAGTACTTC
TRBV20-1	TRBJ2-7	-	-	CSANTGYEQYF	TGCAGTGCCAATACAGGCTACGAGCAATACTTC
TRBV28	TRBJ1-5	few	-	CASSLSGINQPQHF	TGTGCCAGCAGTTTATCAGGGATCAATCAGCCCCAGCATTTT
TRBV19	TRBJ1-1	-	TRBD1	CASSRQGPEAFF	TGTGCCAGTAGTCGACAGGGCCCTGAAGCTTTCTTT
TRBV19	TRBJ2-2	once	TRBD2	CASSIGLAGVTGELFF	TGTGCCAGTAGTATAGGGCTAGCGGGAGTCACCGGGGAGCTGTTTTTT
TRBV6-5	TRBJ2-1	-	TRBD2	CASSYGTSGNNEQFF	TGTGCCAGCAGTTACGGGACTAGCGGAAACAATGAGCAGTTCTTC
TRBV19	TRBJ2-1	-	-	CASSPSGYEQFF	TGTGCCAGTAGTCCTTCGGGGTATGAGCAGTTCTTC
TRBV19	TRBJ1-5	-	-	CASSIGQGSYQPQHF	TGTGCCAGTAGTATTGGTCAGGGGTCGTATCAGCCCCAGCATTTT
TRBV7-2	TRBJ2-1	-	-	CASSLDYLAYNEQFF	TGTGCCAGCAGCTTAGACTACCTTGCCTACAATGAGCAGTTCTTC
TRBV7-3	TRBJ2-1	-	TRBD2	CASSPLPTSGRATDEQFF	TGTGCCAGCAGCCCATTGCCGACTAGCGGGAGGGCCACCGATGAGCAGTTCTTC
TRBV28	TRBJ2-5	-	-	CASSFPGQETQYF	TGTGCCAGCAGTTTTCCAGGTCAAGAGACCCAGTACTTC
TRBV28	TRBJ1-2	-	TRBD1	CASTLGGRGYGYTF	TGTGCCAGCACCTTAGGGGGCCGCGGCTATGGCTACACCTTC
TRBV10-2	TRBJ2-1	-	-	CASSTDGDSWEAREEQFF	TGCGCCAGCAGTACGGATGGGGATAGCTGGGAGGCCCGCGAGGAGCAGTTCTTC
TRBV5-5	TRBJ1-5	-	TRBD1	CASSLSTGDVDQPQHF	TGTGCCAGCAGCTTGTCGACAGGGGATGTGGATCAGCCCCAGCATTTT
TRBV19	TRBJ1-5	-	-	CASSIGRQGFRSQHF	TGTGCCAGTAGTATAGGAAGGCAGGGATTCCGGTCCCAGCATTTT
TRBV15	TRBJ2-2	-	-	CATSRDYGGELFF	TGTGCCACCAGCAGAGATTACGGCGGGGAGCTGTTTTTT
TRBV5-6	TRBJ1-4	once	-	CASREGVSTNEKLFF	TGTGCCAGCAGAGAAGGGGTTTCAACTAATGAAAAACTGTTTTTT
TRBV29-1	TRBJ2-7	-	-	CSARDSVYEQYF	TGCAGCGCCCGGGACTCGGTCTACGAGCAGTACTTC
TRBV6-5	TRBJ2-7	once	-	CASSPRGGGGREQYF	TGTGCCAGCAGCCCGAGGGGGGGCGGGGGACGGGAGCAGTACTTC
TRBV28	TRBJ2-7	-	-	CASSAPGGRRYEQYF	TGTGCCAGCAGTGCCCCGGGGGGCAGGCGGTACGAGCAGTACTTC